The table lists the clone carrying this T cell receptor beta chain with a few counts. The germline CDR1 and CDR2 sequences are SGHRS and YFSETQ. V lost 4 bases and J lost 2, with 13 bases in between. This CDR3 has 15 amino acids. The repertoire was sequenced with immunoSEQ multiplex PCR; TCRdb's copy has only in-frame clones and lacks some. The repertoire holds 510,000 or so clones, with around nine tenths as singletons. The data were obtained in a study of Ad26.COV2.S vaccination and SARS-CoV-2 variants. Study-wide background: Each vaccinee took Ad26.COV2.S intramuscularly, once or twice 56 days apart.

This sample's treatment: roughly 20 received Ad26.COV2.S at low or high dose, single or two shots; about 5 received placebo; per-sample allocation not given. Sampling occurred on day 63 after the first vaccine or placebo injection. The TCR sequence derives from a person between 18 and 60 years old who received the Ad26.COV2.S COVID-19 vaccine or a placebo. The J gene is TRBJ2-1, the V gene TRBV5-1; D gene uncertain. This specimen consisted of peripheral blood, obtained in a trial of Ad26.COV2.S vaccine versus placebo. As DNA, the CDR3 is TGCGCCAGCAGCGTAAGGGATCCCCCCTACAATGAGCAGTTCTTC. It is translated as CASSVRDPPYNEQFF.